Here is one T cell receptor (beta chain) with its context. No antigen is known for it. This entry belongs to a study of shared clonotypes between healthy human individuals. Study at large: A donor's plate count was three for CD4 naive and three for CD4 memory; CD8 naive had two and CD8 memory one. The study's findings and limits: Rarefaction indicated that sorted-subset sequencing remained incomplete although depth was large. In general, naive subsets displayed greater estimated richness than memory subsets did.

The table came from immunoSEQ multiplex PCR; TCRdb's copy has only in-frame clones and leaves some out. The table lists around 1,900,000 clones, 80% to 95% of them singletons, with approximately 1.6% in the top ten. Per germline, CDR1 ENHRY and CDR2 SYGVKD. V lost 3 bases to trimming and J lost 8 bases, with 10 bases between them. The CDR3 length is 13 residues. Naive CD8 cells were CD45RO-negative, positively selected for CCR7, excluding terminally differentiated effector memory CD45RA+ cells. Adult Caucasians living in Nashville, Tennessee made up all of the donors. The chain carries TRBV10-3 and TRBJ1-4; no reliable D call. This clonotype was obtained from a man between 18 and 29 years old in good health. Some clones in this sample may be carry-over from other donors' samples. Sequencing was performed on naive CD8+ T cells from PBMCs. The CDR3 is CAISDREDEKLFF. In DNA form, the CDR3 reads TGTGCCATCAGTGATAGGGAGGACGAAAAACTGTTTTTT.